The 27 T cell receptor beta chains below come from one sample, sequenced in a study of control samples from healthy donors and cancer patients. Clones were read by immunoSEQ multiplex PCR, and TCRdb kept only the in-frame ones, dropping some. This table holds around 120,000 clones, around 90% found once. The sequencing input was blood. The receptors derive from a woman aged 70-85 years in good health.

This clone was picked up a small number of times. The chain carries TRBV7-9 and TRBJ1-1; TRBD1 agrees at 9 bases. With 5 bases clipped from V and 1 base from J, the junction kept 11 bases outside the gene matches. The CDR3 covers 17 residues. CDR1 and CDR2 from the germline V gene are SEHNR and FQNEAQ (reference sequence). CDR3 protein: CASSHLPGQGPNTEAFF. DNA for the CDR3: TGTGCCAGCAGCCACCTCCCGGGACAGGGACCGAACACTGAAGCTTTCTTT.

V and J are TRBV3-1 (or the pseudogene TRBV3-2) and TRBJ1-2; the D gene is possibly TRBD1 (6 bases). CDR1 and CDR2 from the germline V gene are LGHDT and YNNKEL (reference sequence). The CDR3 has 20 residues. The V end lost 4 bases, the J end lost 5 bases, and 32 bases lay between the germline ends. The CDR3: CASSLRGFILEGPFPYGYTF. Here the CDR3 DNA reads TGTGCCAGCAGCCTCAGGGGATTCATCCTCGAAGGACCCTTCCCTTATGGCTACACCTTC.

The chain links TRBV7-6 to TRBJ2-3; 7 bases fit TRBD1. V was pared by 7 bases and J by 5 bases, with 18 bases of the junction left unmatched. The germline V gene has CDR1 SGHVS and CDR2 FNYEAQ. The CDR3 loop spans 17 amino acids. The CDR3 DNA follows: TGTGCCAGCACCCTCCGTCCCGGGACAGTAGCAGGAGATACGCAGTATTTT. Residues: CASTLRPGTVAGDTQYF.

This clone showed up just a few times. The rearrangement uses TRBV10-3 and TRBJ2-3, with 11 bases matching TRBD1. The V segment lost 5 bases and the J segment 4 bases; nucleotides outside the gene matches: 2. CDR3 size: 14 residues. CDR1 is ENHRY and CDR2 is SYGVKD in the germline V gene. CDR3 DNA sequence: TGTGCCATCAGTAGGGACAGGGGGGCAGATACGCAGTATTTT. Translation: CAISRDRGADTQYF.

The rearrangement joins TRBV3-1 (or the pseudogene TRBV3-2) to TRBJ2-3; D tentatively reads TRBD1 or TRBD2 (5 bases each). Germline V gene lookup returns CDR1 LGHDT and CDR2 YNNKEL (reference sequence). The CDR3 loop spans 17 amino acids. V was shortened by 1 base and J by 1 base, with 15 bases between the two germline ends. The CDR3 coding sequence is TGTGCCAGCAGCCAAGGGTCGGGGCAGGGAGGCACAGATACGCAGTATTTT. Its translation: CASSQGSGQGGTDTQYF.

This clone is a singleton in its sample. This chain connects TRBV9 to TRBJ2-1, with a tentative D call TRBD2 (5 bases). CDR3 length equals 15 residues. Germline V lookup: CDR1 SGDLS, CDR2 YYNGEE. With 3 bases removed from V and 2 bases from J, the gap between germline ends came to 12 bases. CDR3 protein: CASSDRGETYNEQFF. The CDR3 nucleotides are TGTGCCAGCAGCGACCGGGGTGAAACCTACAATGAGCAGTTCTTC.

V is TRBV19 and J is TRBJ1-1; 9 bases match TRBD1. Per germline, CDR1 LNHDA and CDR2 SQIVND (reference sequence). This CDR3 comprises 18 residues. V trimming: 4 bases; J trimming: 4 bases; junction bases outside the gene matches: 16. CDR3 bases: TGTGCCAGTAGTAGACGACCGGGCGGGACAGGGTTGGGCACTGAAGCTTTCTTT. Translating gives CASSRRPGGTGLGTEAFF.

The J gene is TRBJ1-3, the V gene TRBV7-2, with 8 bases lining up with TRBD1. Germline CDR1 is SGHTA and CDR2 is FQGNSA. Trimming cost V 1 base and J 3 bases; bases outside gene matches: 2. This CDR3 is built from 15 residues. The CDR3 DNA follows: TGTGCCAGCAGCTTAGGGACAGGGTTTGGAAACACCATATATTTT. Amino acids: CASSLGTGFGNTIYF.

V is TRBV6-5 and J is TRBJ2-2, with 7 bases matching TRBD1. The germline CDR1 and CDR2 sequences are MNHEY and SVGAGI. The CDR3 has 15 amino acids. The V and J ends lost 4 bases and 1 base, in that order; junction bases with no gene match: 3. CDR3 bases: TGTGCCAGCAGTTGGGACAGAAAGAACACCGGGGAGCTGTTTTTT. Protein: CASSWDRKNTGELFF.

This clone was seen more than once but under ten times. The chain has TRBV6-5 and TRBJ2-1; D call uncertain. Between the trimmed V and J ends, which lost 4 bases and 5 bases, there was a span of 9 bases. Germline loops: CDR1 MNHEY, CDR2 SVGAGI. This CDR3 is 13 amino acids long. This CDR3 is CASSSHRDNEQFF. CDR3 DNA: TGTGCCAGCAGTTCCCATAGAGACAATGAGCAGTTCTTC.

The sample holds a few counts of this clone. The rearrangement links TRBV20-1 to TRBJ1-2; D call uncertain. V dropped 6 bases and J dropped 8 bases, with 13 bases sitting between them. The CDR3 loop spans 11 amino acids. The germline V gene has CDR1 DFQATT and CDR2 SNEGSKA (reference sequence). The CDR3 reads CSAGELSGYTF. Written as DNA, the CDR3 is TGCAGTGCCGGGGAGCTAAGCGGCTACACCTTC.

The gene calls are TRBV28 and TRBJ1-5, with a tentative D call TRBD1 (6 bases). The CDR3 contains 13 residues. Trimming shortened V by 7 bases and J by 6 bases, and 13 bases separated the two germline ends. Per germline, CDR1 MDHEN and CDR2 SYDVKM. The CDR3 bases are TGTGCCAGCACTGGGGGGCGGGGTCAGCCCCAGCATTTT. Translated: CASTGGRGQPQHF.

The rearrangement uses TRBV9 and TRBJ1-2, with a weak D call TRBD1 (6 bases). The CDR3 is made up of 14 amino acids. Trimming took 5 bases from V and 4 from J, leaving 15 bases between them. CDR1 is SGDLS and CDR2 is YYNGEE in the germline V gene. CDR3 nucleotides: TGTGCCAGCAGTGAACACTTAGGGGGCTATGGCTACACCTTC. Its translation: CASSEHLGGYGYTF. The variable domain in full, with the rest retrieved from reference TRBV9 and TRBJ1-2, is DSGVTQTPKHLITATGQRVTLRCSPRSGDLSVYWYQQSLDQGLQFLIQYYNGEERAKGNILERFSAQQFPDLHSELNLSSLELGDSALYFCASSEHLGGYGYTFGSGTRLTVV.

The gene calls are TRBV7-3 and TRBJ2-5, with D unclear. With 5 bases removed from V and 4 bases from J, the gap between germline ends came to 8 bases. Germline V lookup: CDR1 SGHTA, CDR2 FQGTGA. The CDR3 covers 12 residues. CDR3 region: CASSPTGETQYF. DNA of the CDR3: TGTGCCAGCAGCCCCACCGGAGAGACCCAGTACTTC.

The V call is TRBV12-3 or TRBV12-4, the J call TRBJ2-7; a possible D gene is TRBD1 (6 bases). The CDR3 totals 13 residues. V lost 6 bases to trimming and J lost 3 bases, with 12 bases between them. CDR3 nucleotides: TGTGCCAGCAGCCCCGACAGGTACTACGAGCAGTACTTC. Protein: CASSPDRYYEQYF.

The chain employs TRBV11-2 and TRBJ1-1; D remains unclear. V was cut by 2 bases and J by 5 bases, with 9 bases left in between. CDR1 is SGHAT, CDR2 FQNNGV, per germline. CDR3 length: 13 amino acids. As DNA, the CDR3 is TGTGCCAGCAGCTTAAACCCTGGGACTGAAGCTTTCTTT. Translation: CASSLNPGTEAFF.

This chain links TRBV9 with TRBJ1-2; 11 bases fit TRBD1. CDR3 size: 17 residues. Germline loops: CDR1 SGDLS, CDR2 YYNGEE. Unmatched junction bases numbered 14, after V lost 4 bases and J lost 6 bases. This CDR3 is CASSPTGQGASSNGYTF. For the CDR3, the DNA is TGTGCCAGCAGCCCAACCGGACAGGGGGCCAGCTCCAATGGCTACACCTTC. Full variable domain (missing parts from reference TRBV9 and TRBJ1-2): DSGVTQTPKHLITATGQRVTLRCSPRSGDLSVYWYQQSLDQGLQFLIQYYNGEERAKGNILERFSAQQFPDLHSELNLSSLELGDSALYFCASSPTGQGASSNGYTFGSGTRLTVV.

This clone was detected only a few times. The CDR3 loop reads CASSSFQGYEQYF. Here the CDR3 DNA reads TGTGCCAGCAGCTCCTTCCAGGGGTATGAGCAGTACTTC. The V gene is TRBV5-4, the J gene TRBJ2-7; D might be TRBD1 (6 bases). The CDR3 loop spans 13 amino acids. Germline V CDR1 and CDR2: SGHNT, YYREEE (reference sequence). Trimming left V 3 bases short and J 7 bases short, with 14 bases between.

V usage is TRBV5-3 and J usage is TRBJ2-2; 8 bases are shared with TRBD1. TRBV5-3 is noted as an ORF with a role that remains uncertain. V was clipped by 1 base and J by 6 bases; unmatched bases: 8. The CDR3 has 16 residues. The CDR3 here is CARSLSGTGPPGELFF. In DNA, the CDR3 is TGTGCCAGAAGCTTGTCCGGGACAGGTCCCCCCGGGGAGCTGTTTTTT.

Worth noting for this clone: The junction differs from germline at one of its ends, possibly a read error. The rearrangement uses TRBV19 and TRBJ1-1; 7 nucleotides agree with TRBD1. Germline-derived CDR1 and CDR2 are LNHDA and SQIVND (reference sequence). This CDR3 region has 15 residues. CDR3 DNA sequence: TGTGCCAGTAATATACAGGGGAGGGCGAACACTGAAGCTTTCTTT. Its protein product is CASNIQGRANTEAFF.

The chain recombines TRBV5-1 with TRBJ1-1; unclear D gene. The V and J ends lost 0 bases and 1 base respectively, with 7 bases between them. The length of the CDR3 is 14 residues. Germline V CDR1 and CDR2: SGHRS, YFSETQ. This CDR3 reads CASSLGWRNTEAFF. The CDR3, as DNA: TGCGCCAGCAGCTTGGGTTGGCGGAACACTGAAGCTTTCTTT. Based on the CDR3 plus reference TRBV5-1 and TRBJ1-1, the full variable domain is KAGVTQTPRYLIKTRGQQVTLSCSPISGHRSVSWYQQTPGQGLQFLFEYFSETQRNKGNFPGRFSGRQFSNSRSEMNVSTLELGDSALYLCASSLGWRNTEAFFGQGTRLTVV.

V and J are TRBV7-2 and TRBJ1-2, with no clear D. The CDR3 covers 14 residues. V gave up 7 bases and J gave up 0 bases, with 12 bases separating them. Germline V gene lookup returns CDR1 SGHTA and CDR2 FQGNSA. The chain's CDR3 is CASTPVPTNYGYTF. The DNA of the CDR3 is TGTGCCAGCACCCCGGTCCCCACTAACTATGGCTACACCTTC.

J is TRBJ2-7 and V is TRBV18; 10 bases align to TRBD1. From germline, CDR1 is KGHSH and CDR2 LQKENI. V was clipped by 2 bases and J by 7 bases; unmatched bases: 2. This CDR3 is 13 amino acids long. The CDR3 region has the DNA TGTGCCAGCTCACCATTGGGACAGGGGGAGCAGTACTTC. The encoded protein is CASSPLGQGEQYF. The whole variable domain, remainder taken from reference TRBV18 and TRBJ2-7, is NAGVMQNPRHLVRRRGQEARLRCSPMKGHSHVYWYRQLPEEGLKFMVYLQKENIIDESGMPKERFSAEFPKEGPSILRIQQVVRGDSAAYFCASSPLGQGEQYFGPGTRLTVT.

The chain carries TRBV2 and TRBJ1-2, with a possible D match to TRBD1 (6 bases). V lost 4 bases and J lost 4, with 13 bases in between. CDR1 SNHLY and CDR2 FYNNEI come from the germline V gene. CDR3 length equals 14 residues. The CDR3 reads CASSGAGTIYGYTF. CDR3 sequence (DNA): TGTGCCAGCAGTGGGGCCGGGACAATCTATGGCTACACCTTC.

The CDR3 DNA reads TGTGCCAGCAGCCTCGGTGGGGGGGAGCAGTTCTTC. Its protein is CASSLGGGEQFF. V gene TRBV27 combines with J gene TRBJ2-1, with D possibly being TRBD2 (6 bases). Per the germline V gene, CDR1 is MNHEY and CDR2 is SMNVEV (reference sequence). The germline V and J ends were trimmed by 6 bases and 10 bases, with 13 bases remaining between them. The CDR3 contains 12 residues.

The chain uses TRBV4-2 and TRBJ1-2, with 7 positions matching TRBD1. The CDR3 contains 16 residues. The junction had 7 bases not matched to a gene; V was cut back by 0 bases and J by 3 bases. In germline, CDR1 is LGHNA, CDR2 YNFKEQ. Here the CDR3 reads CASSQESTGAHYGYTF. In nucleotides, the CDR3 is TGTGCCAGCAGCCAAGAATCCACAGGGGCCCACTATGGCTACACCTTC.

V is TRBV7-9 and J is TRBJ2-5; 10 positions agree with TRBD2. Germline assignment: CDR1 SEHNR and CDR2 FQNEAQ (reference sequence). Germline trimming cut 4 bases from V and 2 bases from J; bases unmatched to any gene: 7. This CDR3 has 16 residues. The CDR3 DNA reads TGTGCCAGCAGCTCCCCTAGCGGGGGACGACAAGAGACCCAGTACTTC. Residues: CASSSPSGGRQETQYF.